This paragraph covers one T cell receptor beta chain sequence. The antigen remains undetermined. The data were taken from a study of PD-1 blockade in mismatch repair-deficient tumors. Overall study: Enrolled about 2013-2016, patients had progressing, pretreated mismatch repair-deficient cancers of approximately 13 types.

Study conclusions and caveats: Tumor-resident clones, often absent from pretreatment blood, expanded after pembrolizumab and then contracted.

Assay used: immunoSEQ multiplex PCR; TCRdb lists only in-frame clones, some missing. The table shows about 67,000 clones, with approximately 80% occurring only once. All patients were mismatch repair deficient, assessed by either PCR or immunohistochemistry. TCRs were sequenced from three patients responding to pembrolizumab. The CDR3 extends over 15 amino acids. CDR1 MNHNS and CDR2 SASEGT come from the germline V gene. Trimming pared 10 bases from V and 6 bases from J, leaving 24 bases between. The gene calls are TRBV6-1 and TRBJ1-1, with D hard to call. This sample comprised peripheral blood, obtained 2 weeks after starting pembrolizumab. The TCR comes from an adult with mismatch repair-deficient cancer. The CDR3 reads CATLPFEGSFPEAFF. For the CDR3, the DNA is TGTGCCACCTTGCCATTTGAAGGGTCGTTCCCTGAAGCTTTCTTT.